These 7 T cell receptor beta chains were all obtained from the same sample, sequenced in a study of blood T cell repertoires in COVID-19. Generated by immunoSEQ multiplex PCR, the TCRdb table keeps only in-frame clones and is missing some. There are fewer than 250,000 clones in the sample; about 91% occur only once, and roughly 5% lies in the top ten. Material: peripheral blood. These receptors originate from a woman in her thirties or forties with acute or convalescent COVID-19.

The rearrangement uses TRBV6-5 and TRBJ2-1; weak D call: TRBD2 (6 bases). V lost 0 bases and J 6 bases, leaving 15 bases between the germline ends. This CDR3 is 16 amino acids long. Germline V CDR1 and CDR2: MNHEY, SVGAGI. The CDR3 coding sequence is TGTGCCAGCAGTTACTCTGCAACTAGCCGGGCCAATGAGCAGTTCTTC. It yields the protein CASSYSATSRANEQFF.

This clone was counted a single time. The J gene is TRBJ2-2, the V gene TRBV5-1, with D tentatively TRBD2 (6 bases). This CDR3 contains 16 residues. CDR1 and CDR2 (germline): SGHRS, YFSETQ. Deletions cut 1 base from V and 3 bases from J, with 13 bases between. The CDR3 DNA reads TGCGCCAGCAGCTTGAAGATGTGGGGGGACACCGGGGAGCTGTTTTTT. This gives the protein CASSLKMWGDTGELFF.

This chain joins TRBV5-5 and TRBJ2-6; no clear D gene. V was cut by 7 bases and J by 1 base, with 18 bases left in between. Germline V gene lookup returns CDR1 SGHKS and CDR2 YYEKEE (reference sequence). The CDR3 has 17 amino acids. The CDR3 DNA sequence: TGTGCCAGCTCCTCCAGGCAGGATTTTTCTGGGGCCAACGTCCTGACTTTC. Protein product: CASSSRQDFSGANVLTF. The whole variable domain, filled in from reference TRBV5-5 and TRBJ2-6, reads DAGVTQSPTHLIKTRGQQVTLRCSPISGHKSVSWYQQVLGQGPQFIFQYYEKEERGRGNFPDRFSARQFPNYSSELNVNALLLGDSALYLCASSSRQDFSGANVLTFGAGSRLTVL.

The chain employs TRBV5-1 and TRBJ1-4, with D perhaps TRBD1 (6 bases). The CDR3 is 14 residues long. The V end was cut by 3 bases, the J end by 3 bases, with 9 bases between. The germline CDR1 and CDR2 sequences are SGHRS and YFSETQ. The CDR3 region is CASSWTASNEKLFF. Written as DNA, the CDR3 is TGCGCCAGCAGCTGGACAGCCTCTAATGAAAAACTGTTTTTT.

The V gene is TRBV10-2, the J gene TRBJ2-2, with D perhaps TRBD2 (5 bases). The CDR3 length is 15 residues. Germline CDR1 WSHSY, CDR2 SAAADI. V shed 0 bases and J shed 5 bases, with 10 bases lying between them. The DNA for the CDR3 is TGCGCCAGCAGTGAGTCGGGGAGTGGGACCGGGGAGCTGTTTTTT. Amino acid sequence: CASSESGSGTGELFF.

The chain couples TRBV4-1 to TRBJ2-2; D is unresolved. The germline V gene has CDR1 MGHRA and CDR2 YSYEKL. The CDR3 contains 15 residues. Trimming took off 1 base at V and 0 bases at J, with 6 bases between the two ends. The CDR3 loop is CASSQVLANTGELFF. The CDR3 region has the DNA TGCGCCAGCAGCCAAGTTTTAGCGAACACCGGGGAGCTGTTTTTT.

This chain connects TRBV4-2 to TRBJ2-3; 8 bases match TRBD2. Germline trimming cut 0 bases from V and 6 bases from J; bases unmatched to any gene: 11. This CDR3 region has 17 residues. The germline CDR1 and CDR2 sequences are LGHNA and YNFKEQ. The CDR3 DNA follows: TGTGCCAGCAGCCAAGATTTCGCGGGGGGCCCACCGGATACGCAGTATTTT. Translated: CASSQDFAGGPPDTQYF.